What follows describes a single T cell receptor beta chain. The count of this clone is one. Its antigen remains undetermined. Qualities for individual bases were not recorded, and no much larger clone is one base off. At diagnosis, tumor, uninvolved tumor-adjacent lung and peripheral blood were collected and then preserved as a mix of FFPE and fresh-frozen material. For TCR repertoire profiling, the blood samples were analyzed as peripheral blood mononuclear cells. The immunoSEQ Assay was used to sequence TCR beta CDR3 regions from DNA. The authors processed their data as follows. To compute T cell density, TCR beta template counts were normalized to usable DNA, which was estimated by amplifying housekeeping genes. The preseqR package was used to estimate richness by extrapolating to 400,000 templates for PBMC samples and to 120,000 templates for tissue samples. Clonality was defined as one minus Pielou's evenness. Tissue-enriched TCRs were identified by differential abundance testing using productive amino-acid clonotypes, minimum total count 5 and alpha 0.1. The Jaccard Index and the Morisita Overlap Index were used to measure repertoire overlap between compartments. GLIPH clustered TCR beta CDR3s with public tetramer-defined viral CDR3s; viral motifs required at least three viral sequences plus V-gene enrichment. Held by TCRdb, this immuneACCESS table contains in-frame sequences only and omits some clones. Under half of the omission traces to an unresolved V gene where checked; the cause of the rest is unknown. The V and J calls and clone size were taken over from that table, and D and trimming were inferred from the DNA. The sample contains approximately 52,000 clones, more than 80% of them found a single time. The ten largest clonotypes hold 18% of the sample.

The germline V gene encodes CDR1 MNHNS and CDR2 SASEGT. The CDR3 holds 18 amino acids from the cysteine to the phenylalanine. The CDR3 DNA has 54 bases and is translated from base 1. V gives up 2 bases and J gives up 0 bases, and the segment between their germline ends measures 17 bases. This sample was taken from a study of T cells in localized non-small cell lung cancer (dated by TCRdb to 2019 to 2021). Looking at the study overall: The study examined T cell repertoires in approximately 240 patients with early-stage NSCLC and compared tumors with uninvolved tumor-adjacent lungs. The cohort was made up of fewer than 250 treatment-naive NSCLC patients whose localized lung tumors had been resected. NSCLC patients had a mean age of approximately 66 years, and around 130 were male and 107 female. The research as a whole found: Higher blood T cell density associated with longer overall survival, while higher adjacent-lung clonality associated with shorter survival. A median of 57 of the top 100 tumor clones turned up in the paired uninvolved adjacent lung, and 25 to 35 of those clones also ranked among the top 100 of that same adjacent lung. Because multi-region tumor sequencing was not done, intratumor heterogeneity could not be ruled out. Uninvolved tumor-adjacent lung showed the highest T cell clonality, higher than tumor, which suggests more focused antigenic responses in the adjacent lung. Because the study design was exploratory, TCR variables were selected using unadjusted p-values without false-discovery rate correction.

The origin of this receptor is a male donor older than 55 with stage III squamous cell lung carcinoma. The sequences come from peripheral blood, collected before any cancer treatment. The rearrangement joined TRBV6-1 to TRBJ1-5, with the D gene not confidently named. The DNA reads as follows: TGTGCCAGCAGTGAATTAAATATTAGGGCGAATAGCAATCAGCCCCAGCATTTT. It translates as CASSELNIRANSNQPQHF.